The table lists the clone carrying this T cell receptor beta chain with a few counts. What it binds is unknown. 13 Jbeta primers and 60 Vbeta primers were used for the PCR. The protocol was immunoSEQ multiplex PCR, while the TCRdb copy is restricted to in-frame clones and leaves out a portion. The table shows some 150,000 clones, with about 77% occurring only once. CDR3 length equals 13 residues. With V trimmed by 5 bases and J by 8 bases, 4 bases remained unmatched. Germline CDR1 reads MDHEN; CDR2 reads SYDVKM. This sample was included in a study of cytomegalovirus exposure and HLA in healthy donors. The wider study: Of all 400 or so donors who were genotyped, about 80% belonged to the Caucasian-associated ancestry cluster. Study findings and constraints: TCR beta chain V- and J-gene trimming was linked, in a later analysis, to a missense variant in DCLRE1C. Most of the TCR beta V segments (in an earlier analysis) were productive either about 87% or about 30% of the time. Compared with the roughly 730-donor mean, an Asian-associated ancestry cluster reportedly had fewer N-insertions, according to a later analysis.

The genes are TRBV28 and TRBJ1-5, with 9 bases aligning to TRBD1. The sequence was obtained from a female donor in good health and CMV-seronegative. The sequenced sample consisted of PBMCs. The CDR3 reads CASSPGTGKPQHF. The CDR3, as DNA: TGTGCCAGCAGTCCCGGGACAGGGAAGCCCCAGCATTTT. Full variable domain (rest looked up from reference TRBV28 and TRBJ1-5): DVKVTQSSRYLVKRTGEKVFLECVQDMDHENMFWYRQDPGLGLRLIYFSYDVKMKEKGDIPEGYSVSREKKERFSLILESASTNQTSMYLCASSPGTGKPQHFGDGTRLSIL.